The next 9 T cell receptor beta chains were all read from a single sample in a study of cytomegalovirus exposure and HLA in healthy donors. The study ran its PCR with 60 Vbeta and 13 Jbeta primers. The protocol was immunoSEQ multiplex PCR, while the TCRdb copy is restricted to in-frame clones and leaves out a portion. The table includes over 150,000 clones, roughly 82% detected once. The sample taken for sequencing was PBMCs. The source of these receptors is a man aged 50-59 years in good health and CMV-seropositive.

The rearrangement uses TRBV4-3 and TRBJ2-2, with TRBD2 as a possible D gene (5 bases). Germline V gene data show CDR1 as LGHNA and CDR2 as YSLEER. The V end lost 1 base, the J end lost 3 bases, and 15 bases lay between the germline ends. The CDR3 is 17 residues long. CDR3 nucleotides: TGCGCCAGCAGCCAAGGGAATGGGGTCGGGGACACCGGGGAGCTGTTTTTT. Its translation is CASSQGNGVGDTGELFF.

In DNA, the CDR3 is TGTGCCAGCAGTGTAGCCTACGAGCAGTACTTC. Its translation: CASSVAYEQYF. The V gene is TRBV28, the J gene TRBJ2-7; no clear D. Germline CDR1 MDHEN, CDR2 SYDVKM. This CDR3 region has 11 residues. V gave up 5 bases and J gave up 2 bases, with 4 bases separating them. Based on the CDR3 plus reference TRBV28 and TRBJ2-7, the full variable domain is DVKVTQSSRYLVKRTGEKVFLECVQDMDHENMFWYRQDPGLGLRLIYFSYDVKMKEKGDIPEGYSVSREKKERFSLILESASTNQTSMYLCASSVAYEQYFGPGTRLTVT.

V and J are TRBV6-5 and TRBJ2-1, with TRBD1 matching 9 bases. The V and J ends lost 6 bases and 7 bases, in that order; junction bases with no gene match: 7. CDR3 length: 14 residues. Germline assignment: CDR1 MNHEY and CDR2 SVGAGI. The CDR3 is CASRSRTGVNEQFF. The CDR3 DNA reads as TGTGCCAGCAGGTCCCGGACAGGGGTGAATGAGCAGTTCTTC.

The chain has TRBV13 and TRBJ1-3; D might be TRBD1 (5 bases). CDR3 length: 17 amino acids. Trimming cost V 3 bases and J 0 bases, with 15 bases left between them. From germline, CDR1 is PRHDT and CDR2 FYEKMQ (reference sequence). The CDR3 nucleotides are TGTGCCAGCAGCTTGGGGCAGGGCGGATTCTCTGGAAACACCATATATTTT. It yields the protein CASSLGQGGFSGNTIYF.

The chain carries TRBV19 and TRBJ2-3; D remains unclear. The V end was cut by 1 base, the J end by 0 bases, with 8 bases between. The CDR3 spans 15 residues. Germline V gene data show CDR1 as LNHDA and CDR2 as SQIVND (reference sequence). The CDR3: CASSIVPGSTDTQYF. The CDR3 DNA reads TGTGCCAGTAGTATAGTACCAGGAAGCACAGATACGCAGTATTTT.

The V and J genes are TRBV5-6 and TRBJ2-7; D is unclear. CDR3 length: 13 amino acids. CDR1 and CDR2 from the germline V gene are SGHDT and YYEEEE. Trimming left V 1 base short and J 3 bases short, with 8 bases between. CDR3 amino acids: CASSLWHYYEQYF. The DNA for the CDR3 is TGTGCCAGCAGCTTGTGGCATTACTACGAGCAGTACTTC.

The chain has TRBV7-2 and TRBJ2-7; 7 positions match TRBD1. CDR3 length: 16 amino acids. The trim removed 1 base at V and 3 bases at J, leaving 9 bases unmatched. Germline CDR1 SGHTA, CDR2 FQGNSA. The CDR3 nucleotides read TGTGCCAGCAGCTTAGTCGGTGCAAGACAGGGCTACGAGCAGTACTTC. Its translation is CASSLVGARQGYEQYF.

This chain uses TRBV29-1 with TRBJ1-1; D perhaps matches TRBD1 (5 bases). This CDR3 contains 15 residues. Trimming cost V 3 bases and J 5 bases, with 19 bases left between them. Looked up from germline, CDR1 is SQVTM and CDR2 is ANQGSEA. CDR3 nucleotide sequence: TGCAGCGTTGAGCCCTGGGTCCAGGGCCGGACTGAAGCTTTCTTT. Its translation: CSVEPWVQGRTEAFF.

J is TRBJ1-5 and V is TRBV28; no firm D call. Germline assignment: CDR1 MDHEN and CDR2 SYDVKM. The V end was cut by 4 bases, the J end by 4 bases, with 8 bases between. This CDR3 spans 13 amino acids. The CDR3 sequence is CASSSTVNQPQHF. CDR3 nucleotides: TGTGCCAGCAGTTCCACAGTAAATCAGCCCCAGCATTTT.